The clone carrying this T cell receptor (beta chain) was detected a few times. One entry per CDR3 protein results from TCRdb running MiXCR on the 5' RACE reads. This sample carries 24,000 or so distinct CDR3 sequences, 13% of them seen once, and the ten largest clones take about 32%. The sample is drawn from a study of CD8 T cells in ankylosing spondylitis. V was trimmed by 0 bases and J by 0 bases, leaving 7 bases between them. This CDR3 is built from 15 residues. The germline V gene encodes CDR1 SGHRS and CDR2 YFSETQ. This chain uses TRBV5-1 with TRBJ2-1; D gene ambiguous. This receptor was taken from a male donor with ankylosing spondylitis or in good health (not recorded which). The sequenced sample was blood. CDR3 loop: CASSLGPGSYNEQFF. In DNA, the CDR3 is TGCGCCAGCAGCTTGGGGCCGGGCTCCTACAATGAGCAGTTCTTC.